The 22 T cell receptor beta chains in this list originate from one sample, sequenced in a study of OX40 agonist ivuxolimab in advanced cancers. Libraries were prepared by immunoSEQ multiplex PCR; TCRdb keeps only in-frame clonotypes and omits some of them. The table includes roughly 12,000 clones, less than 85% detected once. Here the sequenced sample was CD4+ or CD8+ T cells sorted from blood, taken in a trial of the OX40 agonist ivuxolimab. These TCRs come from an adult with an advanced solid tumor such as melanoma, head and neck, liver or kidney cancer.

The chain links TRBV7-8 to TRBJ2-3; 8 positions match TRBD1. The CDR3 covers 14 residues. CDR1 and CDR2 from the germline V gene are SGHVS and FQNEAQ. The trim removed 4 bases at V and 4 bases at J, leaving 4 bases unmatched. The CDR3 DNA is TGTGCCAGCAGCTCGGACAGGGCGGCAGATACGCAGTATTTT. This gives the protein CASSSDRAADTQYF. The variable domain in full, with the rest retrieved from reference TRBV7-8 and TRBJ2-3, is GAGVSQSPRYKVAKRGQDVALRCDPISGHVSLFWYQQALGQGPEFLTYFQNEAQLDKSGLPSDRFFAERPEGSVSTLKIQRTQQEDSAVYLCASSSDRAADTQYFGPGTRLTVL.

This sequence joins TRBV7-9 and TRBJ2-5, with TRBD1 identical over 7 bases. Germline CDR1 is SEHNR and CDR2 is FQNEAQ (reference sequence). Trimming took 2 bases from V and 7 from J; bases not matched to a gene: 10. This CDR3 spans 15 amino acids. CDR3 DNA sequence: TGTGCCAGCAGCTTATACGGGGACAGAGATGCGACCCAGTACTTC. This translates into CASSLYGDRDATQYF.

In the case of this clone: This may stem from a read error, because a much larger clone lies one nucleotide away. The same CDR3 is also encoded by other DNA sequences in this sample. This chain connects TRBV7-9 to TRBJ2-3; D ambiguous. This CDR3 is built from 12 residues. CDR1 is SEHNR and CDR2 is FQNEAQ in the germline V gene (reference sequence). V dropped 10 bases and J dropped 1 base, with 9 bases sitting between them. CDR3 sequence (DNA): TGTGCCACCAGGCAGGGCACAGATACGCAGTATTTT. Translating it yields CATRQGTDTQYF.

The rearrangement joins TRBV2 to TRBJ2-7, with TRBD2 matching 7 bases. Germline V gives CDR1 SNHLY, CDR2 FYNNEI. The CDR3 spans 11 residues. The J segment lost 7 bases and the V segment lost 10 bases, leaving 7 bases of the junction unmatched. The CDR3 nucleotides read TGTGCCACCGCTGCGGGGGAGGAGCAGTACTTC. Its translation: CATAAGEEQYF.

This clone was counted a few times. This rearrangement joins TRBV4-1 to TRBJ2-7, with 8 bases identical to TRBD1. The CDR3 runs 15 residues. In germline, CDR1 is MGHRA, CDR2 YSYEKL. Trimming cost V 4 bases and J 2 bases; bases outside gene matches: 7. CDR3 coding DNA: TGCGCCAGCAGCCCCGATGACAGGGGTACCTACGAGCAGTACTTC. This sequence encodes CASSPDDRGTYEQYF.

The chain employs TRBV11-2 and TRBJ2-2, with 11 bases matching TRBD1. CDR1 is SGHAT and CDR2 is FQNNGV in the germline V gene. The CDR3 totals 18 residues. Losses at the gene ends were 5 bases for V and 0 bases for J; bases not matched to a gene: 8. CDR3 residues: CASSQLGTGGANTGELFF. The DNA for the CDR3 is TGTGCCAGCAGCCAATTGGGGACAGGGGGAGCGAACACCGGGGAGCTGTTTTTT.

The table lists this clone with a few counts. The chain has TRBV7-2 and TRBJ2-7, with 13 nucleotides matching TRBD2. The CDR3 loop spans 16 amino acids. The V gene's germline CDR1 is SGHTA and CDR2 FQGNSA. After removal of 7 bases from V and 5 bases from J, the junction contained 11 bases not matched to a gene. The chain's CDR3 is CASTPPGLAGVDEQYF. CDR3 nucleotide sequence: TGTGCCAGCACCCCCCCCGGACTAGCGGGAGTCGACGAGCAGTACTTC.

The rearrangement joins TRBV4-1 to TRBJ2-7; D is ambiguous. Germline CDR1 MGHRA, CDR2 YSYEKL. V lost 1 base and J 2 bases, leaving 15 bases between the germline ends. CDR3 length: 16 amino acids. The CDR3 is CASSQASGMTAYEQYF. The CDR3 nucleotides read TGCGCCAGCAGCCAAGCTTCCGGAATGACCGCCTACGAGCAGTACTTC.

The chain couples TRBV4-1 to TRBJ1-3; 9 bases are shared with TRBD1. The CDR3 is 19 residues long. The V gene's germline CDR1 is MGHRA and CDR2 YSYEKL. The trim removed 4 bases at V and 0 bases at J, leaving 13 bases unmatched. The chain's CDR3 is CASSLAVPGQGISGNTIYF. The CDR3, as DNA: TGCGCCAGCAGCCTCGCAGTTCCCGGACAGGGGATCTCTGGAAACACCATATATTTT.

This clone appeared a few times. The rearrangement joins TRBV7-9 to TRBJ1-1, with D maybe TRBD1 (6 bases). Germline CDR1 reads SEHNR; CDR2 reads FQNEAQ (reference sequence). This CDR3 contains 14 residues. Trimming stripped 5 bases from V and 1 base from J, with 11 bases between. The CDR3 is CASSPWTENTEAFF. The CDR3, as DNA: TGTGCCAGCAGCCCATGGACAGAGAACACTGAAGCTTTCTTT.

In its sample, this clone is medium-sized. V and J are TRBV27 and TRBJ2-7; 7 bases are shared with TRBD1. CDR3 size: 16 residues. Looked up from germline, CDR1 is MNHEY and CDR2 is SMNVEV (reference sequence). J gave up 0 bases and V 5 bases, and 10 bases lay outside the gene matches. CDR3 residues: CASSPSVGTASYEQYF. CDR3 sequence (DNA): TGTGCCAGCAGTCCATCGGTCGGGACAGCCTCCTACGAGCAGTACTTC.

V is TRBV9 and J is TRBJ2-2, with 10 bases lining up with TRBD2. Looked up from germline, CDR1 is SGDLS and CDR2 is YYNGEE. After removal of 0 bases from V and 7 bases from J, the junction contained 6 bases not matched to a gene. The CDR3 consists of 16 residues. The CDR3 sequence: CASSVGASGSSGELFF. The CDR3 nucleotides read TGTGCCAGCAGCGTAGGAGCTAGCGGGAGTAGCGGGGAGCTGTTTTTT.

In its sample, this clone ranks as medium-sized. V and J are TRBV4-3 and TRBJ1-1; perhaps TRBD1 as D (6 bases). V was clipped by 4 bases and J by 2 bases, with 17 bases between them. The CDR3 has 16 residues. Germline lookup yields CDR1 LGHNA and CDR2 YSLEER. DNA for the CDR3: TGCGCCAGCAGCCCCGATTATTTGGGGGCCAACACTGAAGCTTTCTTT. Amino acid sequence: CASSPDYLGANTEAFF.

The CDR3 coding sequence is TGTGCCAGCACCTCTCCGGGACAGGGTCTCGAGACCCAGTACTTC. Amino acid sequence: CASTSPGQGLETQYF. The V and J genes are TRBV27 and TRBJ2-5, with 9 nucleotides matching TRBD1. Germline values: CDR1 MNHEY, CDR2 SMNVEV (reference sequence). The length of the CDR3 is 15 residues. With V trimmed by 7 bases and J by 5 bases, 11 bases remained unmatched.

This clone was found once. The chain combines TRBV7-9 with TRBJ2-5; D not resolved. The V end was cut by 4 bases, the J end by 4 bases, with 7 bases between. In germline, CDR1 is SEHNR, CDR2 FQNEAQ (reference sequence). The CDR3 sequence is 12 residues long. CDR3 in DNA: TGTGCCAGCAGCTCGGTAGCAGAGACCCAGTACTTC. It yields the protein CASSSVAETQYF.

This clone was seen only a few times. This rearrangement joins TRBV11-2 to TRBJ2-7, with 8 bases fitting TRBD1. V shed 4 bases, J shed 3 bases, and the junction held 2 bases outside the gene matches. CDR3 size: 13 residues. Germline values: CDR1 SGHAT, CDR2 FQNNGV. The CDR3 DNA reads TGTGCCAGCAGCTACGGGACAGGCTACGAGCAGTACTTC. Its protein is CASSYGTGYEQYF.

The CDR3 region is CASSVSGVPYEQYF. CDR3 in DNA: TGTGCCAGCAGTGTAAGCGGGGTCCCCTACGAGCAGTACTTC. The chain combines TRBV13 with TRBJ2-7; 7 bases match TRBD2. Germline V gene sequence: CDR1 PRHDT, CDR2 FYEKMQ (reference sequence). This CDR3 region has 14 residues. V shed 6 bases, J shed 2 bases, and the junction held 7 bases outside the gene matches.

The chain carries TRBV11-2 and TRBJ2-7, with 7 nucleotides matching TRBD1. The CDR3 length is 14 residues. Germline trimming cut 4 bases from V and 0 bases from J; bases unmatched to any gene: 3. From germline, CDR1 is SGHAT and CDR2 FQNNGV. The CDR3 spells CASSSRGNSYEQYF. Here the CDR3 DNA reads TGTGCCAGCAGCTCCAGGGGGAACTCCTACGAGCAGTACTTC.

V and J are TRBV7-3 and TRBJ2-7; 10 nucleotides agree with TRBD1. V lost 5 bases, J lost 4 bases, and 11 bases stayed unmatched. Germline CDR1 reads SGHTA; CDR2 reads FQGTGA. CDR3 length: 16 amino acids. The CDR3 reads CASSLWTPGQGYEQYF. The DNA of the CDR3 is TGTGCCAGCAGCCTTTGGACTCCGGGACAGGGGTACGAGCAGTACTTC.

This chain links TRBV27 with TRBJ2-5; TRBD1 matches 7 bases. The CDR3 contains 15 residues. Germline-derived CDR1 and CDR2 are MNHEY and SMNVEV (reference sequence). V was pared by 6 bases and J by 5 bases, with 12 bases of the junction left unmatched. CDR3 nucleotide sequence: TGTGCCAGCAGCCGCGCTCAGACAGGGCGGGAGACCCAGTACTTC. This encodes CASSRAQTGRETQYF.

This clone came up a few times. J is TRBJ2-5 and V is TRBV6-1; the match to TRBD1 covers 9 bases. Losses at the gene ends were 4 bases for V and 4 bases for J; bases not matched to a gene: 7. This CDR3 contains 15 residues. The germline gives CDR1 MNHNS, CDR2 SASEGT. In DNA form, the CDR3 reads TGTGCCAGCAGTGTGGACAGGGGTGGTTCAGAGACCCAGTACTTC. This encodes CASSVDRGGSETQYF.

The V call is TRBV11-2, the J call TRBJ2-3; no clear D gene. Germline V gives CDR1 SGHAT, CDR2 FQNNGV. Trimming took 8 bases from V and 3 from J, leaving 15 bases between them. The CDR3 runs 14 residues. The CDR3 coding sequence is TGTGCCAGCGGAAACAAAGACCCAACAGATACGCAGTATTTT. Amino acid sequence: CASGNKDPTDTQYF.